Below, one T cell receptor beta chain is given with its context. The data derive from a study of cytomegalovirus exposure and HLA in healthy donors. The PCR employed 60 Vbeta primers together with 13 Jbeta primers. Some clones are missing from TCRdb's copy, which holds only in-frame ones; the method was immunoSEQ multiplex PCR. The sample has around 90,000 clones, approximately 69% seen once. Per the germline V gene, CDR1 is SNHLY and CDR2 is FYNNEI. The CDR3 extends over 14 amino acids. The germline V and J ends were trimmed by 6 bases and 6 bases, with 18 bases remaining between them. What was sequenced was PBMCs. The chain is built from TRBV2 and TRBJ2-7, with D maybe TRBD1 (5 bases). This TCR came from a woman aged 50 to 60 in good health and CMV-seropositive. The CDR3, as DNA: TGTGCCAGCAGGAAGCCTTCCGCAGGGCTCGAGCAGTACTTC. Translating gives CASRKPSAGLEQYF.